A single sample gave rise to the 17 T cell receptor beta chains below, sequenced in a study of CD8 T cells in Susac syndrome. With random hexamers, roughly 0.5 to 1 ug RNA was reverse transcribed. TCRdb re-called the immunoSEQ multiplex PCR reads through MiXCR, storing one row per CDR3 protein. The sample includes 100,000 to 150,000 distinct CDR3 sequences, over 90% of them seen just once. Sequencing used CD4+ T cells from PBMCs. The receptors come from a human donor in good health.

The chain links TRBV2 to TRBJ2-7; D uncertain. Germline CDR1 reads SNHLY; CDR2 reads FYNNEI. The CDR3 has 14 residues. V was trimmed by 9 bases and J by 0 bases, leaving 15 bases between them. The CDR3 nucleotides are TGTGCCAGTGGGTCCCGCCAAGTCTCCTACGAGCAGTACTTC. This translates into CASGSRQVSYEQYF.

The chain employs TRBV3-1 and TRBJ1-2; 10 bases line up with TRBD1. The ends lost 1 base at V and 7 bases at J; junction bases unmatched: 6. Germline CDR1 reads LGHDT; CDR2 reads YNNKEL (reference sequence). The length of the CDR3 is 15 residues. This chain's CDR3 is CASSQADRGGRGYTF. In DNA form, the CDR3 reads TGTGCCAGCAGCCAAGCGGACAGGGGGGGTCGTGGCTACACCTTC.

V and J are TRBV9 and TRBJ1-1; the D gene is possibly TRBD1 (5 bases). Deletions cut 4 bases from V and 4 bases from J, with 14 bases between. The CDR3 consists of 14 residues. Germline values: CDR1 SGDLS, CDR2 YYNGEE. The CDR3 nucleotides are TGTGCCAGCAGCCGAGGGGCCTCGGGCACTGAAGCTTTCTTT. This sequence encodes CASSRGASGTEAFF.

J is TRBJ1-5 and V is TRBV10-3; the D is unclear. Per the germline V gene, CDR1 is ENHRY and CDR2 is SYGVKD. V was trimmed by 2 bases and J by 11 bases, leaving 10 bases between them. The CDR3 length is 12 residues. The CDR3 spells CAISEGQEAQHF. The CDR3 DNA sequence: TGTGCCATCAGTGAGGGGCAGGAGGCCCAGCATTTT.

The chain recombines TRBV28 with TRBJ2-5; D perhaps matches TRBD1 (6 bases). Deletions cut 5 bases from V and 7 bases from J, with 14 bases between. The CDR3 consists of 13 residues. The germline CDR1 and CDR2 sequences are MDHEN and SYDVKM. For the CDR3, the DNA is TGTGCCAGCAGTGGGCAGGGGTTGGGGACCCAGTACTTC. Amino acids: CASSGQGLGTQYF.

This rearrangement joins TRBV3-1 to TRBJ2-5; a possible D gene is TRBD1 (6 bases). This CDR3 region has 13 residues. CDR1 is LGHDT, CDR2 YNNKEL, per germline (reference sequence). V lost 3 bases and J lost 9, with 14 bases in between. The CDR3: CASSQILQGPQYF. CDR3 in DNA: TGTGCCAGCAGCCAGATCCTTCAGGGGCCCCAGTACTTC.

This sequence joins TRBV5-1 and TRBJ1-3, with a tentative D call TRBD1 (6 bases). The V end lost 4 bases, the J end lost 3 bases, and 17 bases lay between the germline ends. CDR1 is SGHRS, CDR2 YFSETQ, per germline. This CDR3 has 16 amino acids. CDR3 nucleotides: TGCGCCAGCAGCCCGAGGGGGGCAGCAGATGGAAACACCATATATTTT. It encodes CASSPRGAADGNTIYF.

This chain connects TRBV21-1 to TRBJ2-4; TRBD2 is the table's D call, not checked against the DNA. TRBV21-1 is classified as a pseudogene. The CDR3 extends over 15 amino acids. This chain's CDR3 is CASGLAVPPKNIQYF. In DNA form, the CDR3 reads TGTGCCAGCGGACTAGCGGTACCTCCCAAAAACATTCAGTACTTC.

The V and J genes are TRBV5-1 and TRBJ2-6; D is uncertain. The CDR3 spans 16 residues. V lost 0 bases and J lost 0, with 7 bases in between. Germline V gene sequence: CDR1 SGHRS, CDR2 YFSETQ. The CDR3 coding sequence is TGCGCCAGCAGCTTGGCCTGGAGCTCTGGGGCCAACGTCCTGACTTTC. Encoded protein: CASSLAWSSGANVLTF.

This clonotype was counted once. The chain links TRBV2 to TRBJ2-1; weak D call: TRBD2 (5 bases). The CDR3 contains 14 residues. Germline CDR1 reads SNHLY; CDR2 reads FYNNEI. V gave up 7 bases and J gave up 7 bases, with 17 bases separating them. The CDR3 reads CASTPGLAGNEQFF. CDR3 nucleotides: TGTGCCAGCACCCCGGGCCTAGCTGGGAATGAGCAGTTCTTC.

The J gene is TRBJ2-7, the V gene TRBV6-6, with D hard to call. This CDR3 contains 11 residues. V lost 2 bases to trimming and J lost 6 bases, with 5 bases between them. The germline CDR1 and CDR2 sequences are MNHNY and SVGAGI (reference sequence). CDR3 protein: CASSYVSEQYF. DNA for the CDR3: TGTGCCAGCAGTTACGTCTCCGAGCAGTACTTC.

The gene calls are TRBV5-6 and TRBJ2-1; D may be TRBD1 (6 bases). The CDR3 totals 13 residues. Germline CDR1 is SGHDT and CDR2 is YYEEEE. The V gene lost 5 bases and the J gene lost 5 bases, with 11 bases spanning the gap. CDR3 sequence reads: CASSYRVDNEQFF. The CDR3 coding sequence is TGTGCCAGCAGTTACAGGGTTGACAATGAGCAGTTCTTC.

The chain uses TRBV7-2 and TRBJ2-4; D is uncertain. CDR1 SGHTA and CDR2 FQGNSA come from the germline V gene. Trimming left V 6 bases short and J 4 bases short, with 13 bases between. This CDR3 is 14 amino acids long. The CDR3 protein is CASSPPGSKNIQYF. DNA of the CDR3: TGTGCCAGCAGTCCCCCTGGCTCAAAAAACATTCAGTACTTC.

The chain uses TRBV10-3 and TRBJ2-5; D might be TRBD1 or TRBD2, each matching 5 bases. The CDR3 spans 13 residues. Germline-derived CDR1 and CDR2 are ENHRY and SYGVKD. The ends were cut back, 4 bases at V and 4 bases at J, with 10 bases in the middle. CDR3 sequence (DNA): TGTGCCATCAGTGGGGACGAGGGAGAGACCCAGTACTTC. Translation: CAISGDEGETQYF.

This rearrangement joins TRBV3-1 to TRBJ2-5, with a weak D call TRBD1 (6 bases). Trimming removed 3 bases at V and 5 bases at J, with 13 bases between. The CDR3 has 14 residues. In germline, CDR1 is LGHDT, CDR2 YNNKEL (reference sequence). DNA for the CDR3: TGTGCCAGCAGCCACTCTGGCAGGGGCGAGACCCAGTACTTC. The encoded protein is CASSHSGRGETQYF.

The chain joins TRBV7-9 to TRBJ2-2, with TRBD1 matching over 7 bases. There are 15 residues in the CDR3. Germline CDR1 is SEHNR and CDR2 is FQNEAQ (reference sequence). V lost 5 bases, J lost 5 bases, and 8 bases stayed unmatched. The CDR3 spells CASSRGQPQTGELFF. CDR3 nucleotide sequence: TGTGCCAGCAGCAGGGGACAGCCACAGACCGGGGAGCTGTTTTTT.

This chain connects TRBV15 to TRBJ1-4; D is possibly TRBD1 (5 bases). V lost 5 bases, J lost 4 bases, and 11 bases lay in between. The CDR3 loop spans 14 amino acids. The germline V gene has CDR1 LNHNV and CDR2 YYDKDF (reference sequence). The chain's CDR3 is CATSHGGDNEKLFF. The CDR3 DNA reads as TGTGCCACCAGCCACGGAGGGGATAATGAAAAACTGTTTTTT.